Following are 26 T cell receptor beta chains from one sample sequenced in a study of OX40 agonist ivuxolimab in advanced cancers. The protocol was immunoSEQ multiplex PCR, while the TCRdb copy is restricted to in-frame clones and leaves out a portion. Of about 68,000 clones in the sample, about 83% were seen once. This material consisted of CD4+ or CD8+ T cells sorted from blood, taken in a trial of the OX40 agonist ivuxolimab. The receptor source for this set is an adult with an advanced solid tumor such as melanoma, head and neck, liver or kidney cancer.

The gene calls are TRBV19 and TRBJ2-2, with D possibly matching TRBD1 (5 bases). Germline V gives CDR1 LNHDA, CDR2 SQIVND (reference sequence). CDR3 length equals 16 residues. Trimming took off 2 bases at V and 1 base at J, with 11 bases between the two ends. CDR3 sequence reads: CASSIRLGQNTGELFF. In nucleotides, the CDR3 is TGTGCCAGTAGTATAAGGTTAGGACAGAACACCGGGGAGCTGTTTTTT.

This clone was seen a handful of times. This chain joins TRBV7-8 and TRBJ2-3; tentative D call: TRBD2 (5 bases). V was cut by 1 base and J by 4 bases, with 21 bases left in between. CDR3 size: 18 residues. Germline CDR1 and CDR2: SGHVS and FQNEAQ. The CDR3, as DNA: TGTGCCAGCAGCTTAGGCACGCCGTTTCTAGCCGGAGCAGATACGCAGTATTTT. As protein: CASSLGTPFLAGADTQYF.

The chain has TRBV11-2 and TRBJ1-2, with D perhaps matching TRBD1 (5 bases). Deletions cut 5 bases from V and 8 bases from J, with 18 bases between. Germline V gives CDR1 SGHAT, CDR2 FQNNGV. This CDR3 comprises 14 residues. The CDR3 DNA reads as TGTGCCAGCAGCCCATTTGAGGGGAGGTACGGCTACACCTTC. Protein: CASSPFEGRYGYTF.

This CDR3 is CALLAGGFEETQYF. For the CDR3, the DNA is TGTGCCTTGCTAGCGGGGGGATTTGAAGAGACCCAGTACTTC. The chain carries TRBV27 and TRBJ2-5; 11 positions match TRBD2. The CDR3 is 14 amino acids. J was trimmed by 3 bases and V by 11 bases; bases with no gene match: 8. Germline V gives CDR1 MNHEY, CDR2 SMNVEV (reference sequence).

This clone appeared a single time. The rearrangement links TRBV5-1 to TRBJ2-3; D may be TRBD2 (5 bases). The CDR3 covers 15 residues. V shed 0 bases and J shed 4 bases, with 12 bases lying between them. Looked up from germline, CDR1 is SGHRS and CDR2 is YFSETQ. CDR3 DNA sequence: TGCGCCAGCAGCTTGGAATCTAGCCCGCCAGATACGCAGTATTTT. This gives the protein CASSLESSPPDTQYF.

V gene TRBV6-5 combines with J gene TRBJ1-5; 8 bases are shared with TRBD1. Germline assignment: CDR1 MNHEY and CDR2 SVGAGI. The V segment lost 3 bases and the J segment 5 bases; nucleotides outside the gene matches: 3. There are 14 residues in the CDR3. The CDR3 DNA reads TGTGCCAGCAGTTATGGGACAGGAGATCAGCCCCAGCATTTT. It encodes CASSYGTGDQPQHF.

This clone appeared a single time. V gene TRBV5-4 combines with J gene TRBJ1-1, with D possibly matching TRBD1 (6 bases). This CDR3 spans 14 amino acids. Germline CDR1 reads SGHNT; CDR2 reads YYREEE (reference sequence). Trimming took 2 bases from V and 4 from J, leaving 12 bases between them. In DNA form, the CDR3 reads TGTGCCAGCAGCTTAGACAGGAGGAGCACTGAAGCTTTCTTT. Protein product: CASSLDRRSTEAFF.

The chain employs TRBV5-1 and TRBJ1-2; D call uncertain. The germline CDR1 and CDR2 sequences are SGHRS and YFSETQ. CDR3 length equals 13 residues. V lost 4 bases and J lost 6, with 13 bases in between. The CDR3 region has the DNA TGCGCCAGCAGCAGGGCGGGCCGGGATGGCTACACCTTC. Translation gives CASSRAGRDGYTF. The whole variable domain, filled in from reference TRBV5-1 and TRBJ1-2, reads KAGVTQTPRYLIKTRGQQVTLSCSPISGHRSVSWYQQTPGQGLQFLFEYFSETQRNKGNFPGRFSGRQFSNSRSEMNVSTLELGDSALYLCASSRAGRDGYTFGSGTRLTVV.

This chain connects TRBV28 to TRBJ1-5, with 7 bases fitting TRBD1. The CDR3 sequence is 15 residues long. V trimming: 7 bases; J trimming: 7 bases; junction bases outside the gene matches: 13. From germline, CDR1 is MDHEN and CDR2 SYDVKM. The CDR3: CASILEGAGKQPQHF. DNA of the CDR3: TGTGCCAGCATCTTAGAGGGGGCCGGGAAGCAGCCCCAGCATTTT.

The CDR3 bases are TGTGCCAGCAGCTTAGAGGCGTTCGGAAGCACAGATACGCAGTATTTT. Translated, it gives CASSLEAFGSTDTQYF. V is TRBV11-2 and J is TRBJ2-3, with D unclear. This CDR3 has 16 residues. V lost 0 bases, J lost 0 bases, and 10 bases lay in between. Germline V lookup: CDR1 SGHAT, CDR2 FQNNGV. Full variable domain (rest looked up from reference TRBV11-2 and TRBJ2-3): EAGVAQSPRYKIIEKRQSVAFWCNPISGHATLYWYQQILGQGPKLLIQFQNNGVVDDSQLPKDRFSAERLKGVDSTLKIQPAKLEDSAVYLCASSLEAFGSTDTQYFGPGTRLTVL.

The CDR3 DNA follows: TGCGCCAGCAGCCCCAACCAGAGGCCCTACGAGCAGTACTTC. Translation: CASSPNQRPYEQYF. The chain carries TRBV5-1 and TRBJ2-7; D is uncertain. Per germline, CDR1 SGHRS and CDR2 YFSETQ. V was pared by 4 bases and J by 2 bases, with 13 bases between. This CDR3 contains 14 residues.

The CDR3 DNA follows: TGCGCCAGCAGCCAAGAACGGAGGGCCCGCGAAAAACTGTTTTTT. Amino acid sequence: CASSQERRAREKLFF. The chain links TRBV4-1 to TRBJ1-4; D is ambiguous. Germline CDR1 reads MGHRA; CDR2 reads YSYEKL. With 0 bases removed from V and 8 bases from J, the gap between germline ends came to 13 bases. This CDR3 comprises 15 residues.

The chain couples TRBV5-5 to TRBJ2-2; D uncertain. Germline CDR1 SGHKS, CDR2 YYEKEE (reference sequence). The V end lost 0 bases, the J end lost 6 bases, and 12 bases lay between the germline ends. This CDR3 has 15 amino acids. In DNA, the CDR3 is TGTGCCAGCAGCTTGGCGGATAGGGTCGCCGGGGAGCTGTTTTTT. Translation: CASSLADRVAGELFF.

Here the CDR3 reads CASSLGRITEEGYTF. The CDR3 bases are TGCGCCAGCAGCTTGGGCAGGATCACCGAGGAGGGCTACACCTTC. The gene calls are TRBV5-1 and TRBJ1-2, with D unclear. The CDR3 covers 15 residues. The germline V gene encodes CDR1 SGHRS and CDR2 YFSETQ. With 0 bases removed from V and 8 bases from J, the gap between germline ends came to 17 bases.

This chain links TRBV7-9 with TRBJ2-3; the D is unclear. The length of the CDR3 is 15 residues. Between the trimmed V and J ends, which lost 1 base and 1 base, there was a span of 9 bases. Germline assignment: CDR1 SEHNR and CDR2 FQNEAQ (reference sequence). CDR3 amino acids: CASSLGGLGTDTQYF. In DNA, the CDR3 is TGTGCCAGCAGCTTAGGGGGATTGGGCACAGATACGCAGTATTTT.

The V and J genes are TRBV7-2 and TRBJ1-1, with 7 bases identical to TRBD1. CDR1 SGHTA and CDR2 FQGNSA come from the germline V gene. The CDR3 spans 16 residues. Trimming at V came to 5 bases and at J to 6 bases, leaving 15 bases not matched to a gene. The CDR3 loop reads CASSVSRMTGSAEAFF. The CDR3 DNA is TGTGCCAGCAGCGTAAGCCGGATGACAGGGAGTGCTGAAGCTTTCTTT. The complete variable domain, with remaining parts taken from reference TRBV7-2 and TRBJ1-1, reads GAGVSQSPSNKVTEKGKDVELRCDPISGHTALYWYRQSLGQGLEFLIYFQGNSAPDKSGLPSDRFSAERTGGSVSTLTIQRTQQEDSAVYLCASSVSRMTGSAEAFFGQGTRLTVV.

A note on this clone: This same CDR3 is encoded by further DNA sequences in the sample. The chain combines TRBV6-5 with TRBJ1-2; D unclear. The germline V and J ends were trimmed by 5 bases and 4 bases, with 11 bases remaining between them. The V gene's germline CDR1 is MNHEY and CDR2 SVGAGI. The CDR3 has 13 residues. The CDR3 DNA is TGTGCCAGCAGTCTCGAGGGATCCTATGGCTACACCTTC. This gives the protein CASSLEGSYGYTF.

The chain employs TRBV13 and TRBJ2-4; D uncertain. The CDR3 extends over 15 amino acids. Between the trimmed V and J ends, which lost 5 bases and 0 bases, there was a span of 11 bases. The germline V gene encodes CDR1 PRHDT and CDR2 FYEKMQ (reference sequence). CDR3 sequence: CASSPPPLAKNIQYF. The CDR3 bases are TGTGCCAGCAGCCCTCCCCCACTAGCCAAAAACATTCAGTACTTC.

As for this clone: This sample also contains other DNA sequences that code for the same CDR3. The rearrangement uses TRBV15 and TRBJ2-3, with 9 bases aligning to TRBD1. Germline V gives CDR1 LNHNV, CDR2 YYDKDF (reference sequence). This CDR3 contains 18 residues. V dropped 1 base and J dropped 6; count of bases not matched to a gene: 14. In nucleotides, the CDR3 is TGTGCCACCAGCAGAGGAGTTTCGGGACAGGGTTTGAGGGATACGCAGTATTTT. It specifies CATSRGVSGQGLRDTQYF.

J is TRBJ2-7 and V is TRBV6-6; 8 positions agree with TRBD2. Trimming cost V 6 bases and J 3 bases; bases outside gene matches: 7. CDR3 length: 14 amino acids. From germline, CDR1 is MNHNY and CDR2 SVGAGI (reference sequence). In nucleotides, the CDR3 is TGTGCCAGCAGAAGAGCGGGGGACTTCTACGAGCAGTACTTC. Its translation: CASRRAGDFYEQYF.

The CDR3 loop is CASSPRGGTYNEQFF. The CDR3 coding sequence is TGTGCCAGCAGCCCCCGGGGGGGAACCTACAATGAGCAGTTCTTC. This chain joins TRBV7-6 and TRBJ2-1, with TRBD2 matching 8 bases. CDR3 length: 15 residues. Germline values: CDR1 SGHVS, CDR2 FNYEAQ. Trimming cost V 5 bases and J 2 bases; bases outside gene matches: 5.

The chain is built from TRBV6-1 and TRBJ1-4; 7 bases match TRBD1. There are 15 residues in the CDR3. The V gene's germline CDR1 is MNHNS and CDR2 SASEGT. Trimming took 1 base from V and 8 from J; bases not matched to a gene: 7. The CDR3 DNA follows: TGTGCCAGCAGTGAAGGGGGACAGATAGGAGAAAAACTGTTTTTT. Translating gives CASSEGGQIGEKLFF.

V usage is TRBV11-2 and J usage is TRBJ2-7; 10 bases map to TRBD1. The CDR3 spans 15 residues. With 5 bases clipped from V and 5 bases from J, the junction kept 9 bases outside the gene matches. Germline values: CDR1 SGHAT, CDR2 FQNNGV. The CDR3 DNA reads TGTGCCAGCAGCCCCCGGGACAGGGGACTCCACGAGCAGTACTTC. Its translation: CASSPRDRGLHEQYF. The entire variable domain, with the rest obtained from reference TRBV11-2 and TRBJ2-7, is as follows: EAGVAQSPRYKIIEKRQSVAFWCNPISGHATLYWYQQILGQGPKLLIQFQNNGVVDDSQLPKDRFSAERLKGVDSTLKIQPAKLEDSAVYLCASSPRDRGLHEQYFGPGTRLTVT.

The CDR3 spells CASALTGGNQPQHF. The CDR3 region has the DNA TGTGCTAGTGCCCTCACAGGGGGGAATCAGCCCCAGCATTTT. The rearrangement uses TRBV12-5 and TRBJ1-5; 8 bases align to TRBD1. The CDR3 has 14 residues. CDR1 is LGHNT and CDR2 is FRNRAP in the germline V gene. After removal of 7 bases from V and 4 bases from J, the junction contained 6 bases not matched to a gene.

The V call is TRBV5-5, the J call TRBJ1-1, with 8 bases matching TRBD1. The CDR3 is 14 residues long. Germline-derived CDR1 and CDR2 are SGHKS and YYEKEE (reference sequence). V lost 4 bases and J lost 3; bases outside the gene matches: 5. DNA for the CDR3: TGTGCCAGCAGCCACCTGACAGGGGACACTGAAGCTTTCTTT. Residues: CASSHLTGDTEAFF.

The rearrangement joins TRBV2 to TRBJ1-6, with 8 bases identical to TRBD1. The germline gives CDR1 SNHLY, CDR2 FYNNEI. Trimming took 7 bases from V and 7 from J; bases not matched to a gene: 6. This CDR3 spans 14 amino acids. CDR3 in DNA: TGTGCCAGCATGACAGGGGTATGGAATTCACCCCTCCACTTT. Its translation is CASMTGVWNSPLHF.